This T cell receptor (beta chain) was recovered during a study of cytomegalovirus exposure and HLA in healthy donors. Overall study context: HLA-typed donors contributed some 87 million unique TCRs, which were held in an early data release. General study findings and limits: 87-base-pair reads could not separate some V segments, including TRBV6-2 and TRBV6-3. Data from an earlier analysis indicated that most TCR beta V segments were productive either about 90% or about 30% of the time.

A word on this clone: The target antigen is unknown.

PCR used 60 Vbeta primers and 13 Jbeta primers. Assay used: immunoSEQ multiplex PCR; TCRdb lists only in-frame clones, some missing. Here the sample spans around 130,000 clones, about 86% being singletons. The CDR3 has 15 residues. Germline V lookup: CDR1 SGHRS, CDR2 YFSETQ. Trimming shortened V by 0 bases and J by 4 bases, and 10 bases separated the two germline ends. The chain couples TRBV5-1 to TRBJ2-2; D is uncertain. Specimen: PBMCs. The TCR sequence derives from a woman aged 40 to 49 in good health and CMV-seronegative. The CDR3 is CASSLVAEPTGELFF. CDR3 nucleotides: TGCGCCAGCAGCTTGGTGGCGGAGCCCACCGGGGAGCTGTTTTTT.